This T cell receptor beta chain is from a study of Graves' ophthalmopathy and Graves' hyperthyroidism. Study in general: Stable hyperthyroidism denotes an absence of ophthalmopathy throughout 18 months of follow-up. Study-wide results and caveats: Ophthalmopathy was separated from stable hyperthyroidism by a 13-signature model with roughly 90% sensitivity and 65% to 82% specificity. It was with 65% to 71% sensitivity and about 72% specificity that the model predicted ophthalmopathy progression.

Using RNA transcripts, the TCR beta CDR3 regions were amplified. RT-PCR with HTBI primers came first, then second-round multiplex PCR. From the multiplex PCR reads, TCRdb called clonotypes with MiXCR, one entry per CDR3 protein. This table has approximately 1.2 million distinct CDR3 sequences, approximately 35% appearing once. On this clonotype itself: What it binds is not known.

Uncontrolled infections, other autoimmune diseases, pregnancy or lactation barred patients from enrollment. This CDR3 is 14 amino acids long. The germline V gene encodes CDR1 SGHVS and CDR2 FNYEAQ. Losses at the gene ends were 5 bases for V and 6 bases for J; bases not matched to a gene: 7. This chain joins TRBV7-6 and TRBJ1-5, with TRBD1 identical over 7 bases. The sequence derives from an adult man with Graves' hyperthyroidism. Sequencing used peripheral blood or thyroid tissue (not recorded which). CDR3 in DNA: TGTGCCAGCAGCGCCCGGGACAGAACTCAGCCCCAGCATTTT. It specifies CASSARDRTQPQHF.